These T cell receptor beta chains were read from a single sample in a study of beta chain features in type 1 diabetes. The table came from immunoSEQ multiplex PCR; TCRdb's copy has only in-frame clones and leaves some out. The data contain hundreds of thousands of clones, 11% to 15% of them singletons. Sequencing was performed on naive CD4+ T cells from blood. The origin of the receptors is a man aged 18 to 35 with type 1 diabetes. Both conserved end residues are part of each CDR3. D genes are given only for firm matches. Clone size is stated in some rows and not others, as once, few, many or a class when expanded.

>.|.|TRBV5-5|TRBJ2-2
TGTGCCAGCAGCTTGAACGTTAGGGGCCACGGGGAGCTGTTTTTT
CASSLNVRGHGELFF
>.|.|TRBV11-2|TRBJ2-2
TGTGCCATCCAGGGGATCCCCGGGGAGCTGTTTTTT
CAIQGIPGELFF
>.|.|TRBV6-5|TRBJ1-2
TGTGCCAGCAGTTACTCGAAGATAGGCCTAAACTATGGCTACACCTTC
CASSYSKIGLNYGYTF
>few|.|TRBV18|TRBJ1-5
TGTGCCAGCTCAATCACCCACGTAGGGCAGCCCCAGCATTTT
CASSITHVGQPQHF
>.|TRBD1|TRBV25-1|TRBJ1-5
TGTGCCAGCAGCTCAAACGACAGGGACAATCAGCCCCAGCATTTT
CASSSNDRDNQPQHF
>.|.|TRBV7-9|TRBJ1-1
TGTGCCAGCAGCTTAGCGGGGGGCTCCGAAGCTTTCTTT
CASSLAGGSEAFF
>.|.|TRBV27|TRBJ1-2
TGTGCCAGCAGTTGGTACCAGGGTTTCCATGGCTACACCTTC
CASSWYQGFHGYTF
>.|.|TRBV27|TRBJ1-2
TGTGCCAGCAGTCATCCTGCCCTGACGGCCACAGCTACTAACTATGGCTACACCTTC
CASSHPALTATATNYGYTF
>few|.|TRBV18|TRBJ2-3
TGTGCCAGCTCACCCCCGACTCTCACAGATACGCAGTATTTT
CASSPPTLTDTQYF
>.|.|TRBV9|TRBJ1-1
TGTGCCAGCAGCGTAGCTCATAACACTGAAGCTTTCTTT
CASSVAHNTEAFF
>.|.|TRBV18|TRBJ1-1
TGTGCCAGCTCAAGTGATTGGAACACTGAAGCTTTCTTT
CASSSDWNTEAFF
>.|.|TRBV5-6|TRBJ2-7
TGTGCCAGCAGCCTAACCAGCTCCTACGAGCAGTACTTC
CASSLTSSYEQYF
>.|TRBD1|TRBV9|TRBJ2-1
TGTGCCAGCAGCCCCAGGACAGGGCACAATGAGCAGTTCTTC
CASSPRTGHNEQFF
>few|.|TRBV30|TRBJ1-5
TGTGCCTCTCAGGGAAAATCTCAGCCCCAGCATTTT
CASQGKSQPQHF
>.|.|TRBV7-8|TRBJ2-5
TGTGCCAGCAGCTTAGGTCCGCTACAAGAGACCCAGTACTTC
CASSLGPLQETQYF
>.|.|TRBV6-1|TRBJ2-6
TGTGCCAGCGGAGCGAGAAGATCTGGGGCCAACGTCCTGACTTTC
CASGARRSGANVLTF